The 26 T cell receptor beta chains in this list originate from one sample, sequenced in a study of T-cell reconstitution after alpha-beta-depleted transplantation in children. Researchers prepared the TCRbeta library using unique molecular identifiers, the study reports. TCRdb ran MiXCR on the PCR reads and lists one entry per CDR3 protein. The top ten hold about 5% of the sample, which has around 380,000 distinct CDR3 sequences, 11% seen once. The sequenced sample was PBMCs from the stem cell graft donor, obtained from the stem cell graft. The receptors stem from a human donor who donated a stem cell graft to a child with acute myeloid leukemia.

For the CDR3, the DNA is TGTGCCAGCAGTTACTCCGCGGGAGCTAACACCGGGGAGCTGTTTTTT. Its translation is CASSYSAGANTGELFF. The rearrangement links TRBV6-5 to TRBJ2-2; 7 bases fit TRBD2. CDR1 and CDR2 (germline): MNHEY, SVGAGI. This CDR3 spans 16 amino acids. Losses at the gene ends were 0 bases for V and 2 bases for J; bases not matched to a gene: 3.

V is TRBV24-1 and J is TRBJ1-5, with D tentatively TRBD1 (6 bases). CDR1 and CDR2 (germline): KGHDR, SFDVKD. The CDR3 has 13 amino acids. The V gene lost 6 bases and the J gene lost 5 bases, with 10 bases spanning the gap. CDR3 DNA sequence: TGTGCCACCAGTCAGGGGTTGGATCAGCCCCAGCATTTT. Amino acid sequence: CATSQGLDQPQHF.

V usage is TRBV2 and J usage is TRBJ1-5; a weak D match, TRBD1 (5 bases). This CDR3 is 14 amino acids long. CDR1 and CDR2 from the germline V gene are SNHLY and FYNNEI. Trimming left V 11 bases short and J 0 bases short, with 14 bases between. The CDR3 region has the DNA TGTGCCGGTGGGACGTTGAATAGCAATCAGCCCCAGCATTTT. Encoded protein: CAGGTLNSNQPQHF. The full variable domain, completed using reference TRBV2 and TRBJ1-5, is EPEVTQTPSHQVTQMGQEVILRCVPISNHLYFYWYRQILGQKVEFLVSFYNNEISEKSEIFDDQFSVERPDGSNFTLKIRSTKLEDSAMYFCAGGTLNSNQPQHFGDGTRLSIL.

The sample holds a few counts of this clonotype. The chain recombines TRBV20-1 with TRBJ2-4, with TRBD2 matching over 9 bases. After removal of 5 bases from V and 9 bases from J, the junction contained 5 bases not matched to a gene. CDR1 and CDR2 from the germline V gene are DFQATT and SNEGSKA (reference sequence). The CDR3 loop spans 12 amino acids. In DNA, the CDR3 is TGCAGTGCTGATAGCGGGGGCAGCATTCAGTACTTC. Amino acid sequence: CSADSGGSIQYF.

V is TRBV20-1 and J is TRBJ2-7, with D perhaps TRBD2 (5 bases). In germline, CDR1 is DFQATT, CDR2 SNEGSKA (reference sequence). This CDR3 is built from 12 residues. Trimming removed 4 bases at V and 3 bases at J, with 10 bases between. The CDR3 DNA is TGCAGTGCTAAGAAGGAGGACTACGAGCAGTACTTC. Protein: CSAKKEDYEQYF.

This clonotype was seen many times. The V call is TRBV7-9, the J call TRBJ2-7; D not certain. The CDR3 sequence is 12 residues long. The germline gives CDR1 SEHNR, CDR2 FQNEAQ (reference sequence). V gave up 2 bases and J gave up 2 bases, with 4 bases separating them. CDR3 sequence reads: CASSLTTYEQYF. The CDR3, as DNA: TGTGCCAGCAGCTTAACCACCTACGAGCAGTACTTC.

The chain employs TRBV29-1 and TRBJ1-1; D is ambiguous. CDR3 length: 13 amino acids. The germline V gene encodes CDR1 SQVTM and CDR2 ANQGSEA. Deletions cut 0 bases from V and 2 bases from J, with 7 bases between. The CDR3 DNA reads as TGCAGCGTTGAAGAGGGTTCCAACACTGAAGCTTTCTTT. Its protein is CSVEEGSNTEAFF.

This chain uses TRBV11-2 with TRBJ2-3, with TRBD2 identical over 10 bases. Germline CDR1 is SGHAT and CDR2 is FQNNGV. With V trimmed by 3 bases and J by 2 bases, 11 bases remained unmatched. This CDR3 is built from 18 residues. The CDR3 DNA sequence: TGTGCCAGCAGCTTCCAGCGGGGGGGCCCCGAAGACACAGATACGCAGTATTTT. Translating gives CASSFQRGGPEDTDTQYF.

This chain joins TRBV6-1 and TRBJ2-5; possibly TRBD1 for D (6 bases). With 5 bases removed from V and 1 base from J, the gap between germline ends came to 11 bases. CDR1 MNHNS and CDR2 SASEGT come from the germline V gene. This CDR3 spans 14 amino acids. The CDR3 DNA follows: TGTGCCAGCAGTCCACGGACAGTCCAAGAGACCCAGTACTTC. The encoded protein is CASSPRTVQETQYF.

The chain recombines TRBV7-2 with TRBJ2-5, with 8 bases that match TRBD1. V lost 3 bases and J lost 3; bases outside the gene matches: 3. Germline V lookup: CDR1 SGHTA, CDR2 FQGNSA. The CDR3 is 14 residues long. The CDR3 DNA reads as TGTGCCAGCAGCTTTGACAGGGGTAAAGAGACCCAGTACTTC. Protein sequence: CASSFDRGKETQYF.

The rearrangement uses TRBV12-3 or TRBV12-4 and TRBJ1-5; 8 bases align to TRBD1. This CDR3 has 14 amino acids. V gave up 3 bases and J gave up 6 bases; unmatched junction bases: 4. CDR3 sequence reads: CASSLGRGLQPQHF. The CDR3 region has the DNA TGTGCCAGCAGTTTGGGCAGGGGGCTTCAGCCCCAGCATTTT.

The DNA of the CDR3 is TGTGCCAGCAGTTTGCTACGGGGGGGGGGCACAGATACGCAGTATTTT. Translated: CASSLLRGGGTDTQYF. This chain uses TRBV12-3 or TRBV12-4 with TRBJ2-3; TRBD2 matches 8 bases. This CDR3 is 16 amino acids long. V lost 3 bases, J lost 1 base, and 6 bases stayed unmatched.

This clonotype was observed a few times. The gene calls are TRBV20-1 and TRBJ2-5, with TRBD2 matching over 12 bases. Germline V CDR1 and CDR2: DFQATT, SNEGSKA (reference sequence). This CDR3 is 14 amino acids long. V dropped 4 bases and J dropped 5; count of bases not matched to a gene: 5. CDR3 in amino acids: CSATLAGGGETQYF. The CDR3 DNA reads as TGCAGTGCTACACTAGCGGGAGGCGGTGAGACCCAGTACTTC.

There are a few counts of this clonotype. The chain employs TRBV20-1 and TRBJ2-5; possible D gene TRBD2, 7 bases. From germline, CDR1 is DFQATT and CDR2 SNEGSKA (reference sequence). V was pared by 6 bases and J by 1 base, with 15 bases between. The CDR3 is 14 amino acids. This CDR3 reads CSAQGGAVQETQYF. DNA for the CDR3: TGCAGTGCCCAAGGGGGGGCGGTCCAAGAGACCCAGTACTTC.

This clonotype was seen at least ten times. V and J are TRBV10-2 and TRBJ2-1, with 14 bases fitting TRBD2. This CDR3 comprises 15 residues. Germline V lookup: CDR1 WSHSY, CDR2 SAAADI. V shed 6 bases, J shed 6 bases, and the junction held 4 bases outside the gene matches. The CDR3, as DNA: TGCGCCAGCAGATTGGGGACTAGCGGGGGCAATGAGCAGTTCTTC. Translating it yields CASRLGTSGGNEQFF.

This clonotype was picked up a small number of times. This chain connects TRBV6-2 or TRBV6-3 to TRBJ2-5; 12 bases map to TRBD2. The CDR3 has 17 residues. The trim removed 2 bases at V and 4 bases at J, leaving 8 bases unmatched. In germline, CDR1 is MNHEY, CDR2 SVGEGT. The CDR3 is CASSYPRLAGDRETQYF. For the CDR3, the DNA is TGTGCCAGCAGTTACCCAAGACTAGCGGGAGATAGAGAGACCCAGTACTTC.

The rearrangement uses TRBV6-2 or TRBV6-3 and TRBJ2-7; D not certain. CDR3 length: 12 residues. Germline V lookup: CDR1 MNHEY, CDR2 SVGEGT. V was cut by 6 bases and J by 1 base, with 7 bases left in between. The CDR3 is CASRPTSYEQYF. The CDR3 DNA reads as TGTGCCAGCAGGCCGACATCCTACGAGCAGTACTTC.

The chain has TRBV6-5 and TRBJ1-1; a weak D match, TRBD1 (5 bases). The CDR3 totals 14 residues. V was shortened by 2 bases and J by 4 bases, with 11 bases between the two germline ends. Germline CDR1 reads MNHEY; CDR2 reads SVGAGI. CDR3 sequence reads: CASSYRDGFTEAFF. DNA of the CDR3: TGTGCCAGCAGTTACCGGGACGGATTCACTGAAGCTTTCTTT.

V usage is TRBV20-1 and J usage is TRBJ2-3, with 11 positions matching TRBD2. Germline trimming cut 3 bases from V and 4 bases from J; bases unmatched to any gene: 9. Germline CDR1 reads DFQATT; CDR2 reads SNEGSKA (reference sequence). The CDR3 loop spans 16 amino acids. The CDR3 sequence: CSASAGTSGSPDTQYF. In nucleotides, the CDR3 is TGCAGTGCTAGTGCCGGGACTAGCGGCTCCCCAGATACGCAGTATTTT.

This clonotype has ten or more counts. V is TRBV9 and J is TRBJ1-5; no clear D. The CDR3 runs 13 residues. Germline CDR1 reads SGDLS; CDR2 reads YYNGEE. The V end was cut by 5 bases, the J end by 6 bases, with 12 bases between. This CDR3 reads CASSGGVSQPQHF. CDR3 nucleotide sequence: TGTGCCAGCAGTGGTGGGGTCAGTCAGCCCCAGCATTTT.

This clonotype was recorded at least ten times. The rearrangement uses TRBV6-1 and TRBJ1-2, with 8 positions matching TRBD1. Germline V gene data show CDR1 as MNHNS and CDR2 as SASEGT. The CDR3 spans 13 residues. The junction had 4 bases not matched to a gene; V was cut back by 6 bases and J by 4 bases. CDR3 protein: CASSSGQGYGYTF. The DNA of the CDR3 is TGTGCCAGCAGCTCCGGACAGGGCTATGGCTACACCTTC.

This clonotype was counted a few times. V is TRBV5-6 and J is TRBJ2-7; 7 bases align to TRBD1. The CDR3 is 15 residues long. Germline V lookup: CDR1 SGHDT, CDR2 YYEEEE. The J segment lost 5 bases and the V segment lost 4 bases, leaving 12 bases of the junction unmatched. In DNA form, the CDR3 reads TGTGCCAGCAGCCCACCCGGACAGGTTGCCCACGAGCAGTACTTC. Translation gives CASSPPGQVAHEQYF.

J is TRBJ2-7 and V is TRBV6-1, with TRBD2 matching 7 bases. Trimming cost V 5 bases and J 4 bases; bases outside gene matches: 8. The CDR3 is made up of 14 amino acids. Germline lookup yields CDR1 MNHNS and CDR2 SASEGT. CDR3 DNA: TGTGCCAGCAGTCTCCTACGGGGGGATTACGAGCAGTACTTC. Protein: CASSLLRGDYEQYF.

A few counts support this clonotype. This chain links TRBV6-2 or TRBV6-3 with TRBJ2-2; 8 bases align to TRBD2. CDR3 length equals 14 residues. CDR1 is MNHEY and CDR2 is SVGEGT in the germline V gene. The V segment lost 8 bases and the J segment 5 bases; nucleotides outside the gene matches: 7. The CDR3 sequence: CASGGRLATGELFF. In nucleotides, the CDR3 is TGTGCCAGCGGGGGTAGACTAGCGACCGGGGAGCTGTTTTTT.

This clonotype appeared many times. This sequence joins TRBV7-2 and TRBJ2-5; tentative D call: TRBD2 (5 bases). The CDR3 contains 14 residues. Trimming took off 7 bases at V and 4 bases at J, with 16 bases between the two ends. Germline-derived CDR1 and CDR2 are SGHTA and FQGNSA. CDR3 sequence (DNA): TGTGCCAGCACTCCTCTGAGGGTCTCAGAGACCCAGTACTTC. Residues: CASTPLRVSETQYF. The full variable domain, rest sourced from reference TRBV7-2 and TRBJ2-5, is GAGVSQSPSNKVTEKGKDVELRCDPISGHTALYWYRQSLGQGLEFLIYFQGNSAPDKSGLPSDRFSAERTGGSVSTLTIQRTQQEDSAVYLCASTPLRVSETQYFGPGTRLLVL.

This chain joins TRBV5-1 and TRBJ1-5; the match to TRBD1 covers 10 bases. From germline, CDR1 is SGHRS and CDR2 YFSETQ. This CDR3 region has 15 residues. Unmatched junction bases numbered 5, after V lost 2 bases and J lost 6 bases. The CDR3 spells CASSFETGGSQPQHF. The CDR3 nucleotides are TGCGCCAGCAGCTTTGAGACAGGGGGCAGTCAGCCCCAGCATTTT. Filled out from reference TRBV5-1 and TRBJ1-5, the complete variable domain reads KAGVTQTPRYLIKTRGQQVTLSCSPISGHRSVSWYQQTPGQGLQFLFEYFSETQRNKGNFPGRFSGRQFSNSRSEMNVSTLELGDSALYLCASSFETGGSQPQHFGDGTRLSIL.